These 20 T cell receptor beta chains originate from one sample sequenced in a study of Ad26.COV2.S vaccination and SARS-CoV-2 variants. TCRdb's copy holds only in-frame clones and misses some; the assay was immunoSEQ multiplex PCR. The data show about 460,000 clones, 80% to 90% seen once. Stated treatment: around 19 received Ad26.COV2.S at low or high dose, single or two shots; about 5 received placebo; per-sample allocation not given. Day 63 following the first vaccine or placebo injection was when the samples were taken. The source material was peripheral blood, sampled in a trial of Ad26.COV2.S vaccine versus placebo. These receptors were obtained from a person aged 18-65 years who received the Ad26.COV2.S COVID-19 vaccine or a placebo.

V and J are TRBV25-1 and TRBJ1-2, with D possibly TRBD1 on 6 matching bases. Deletions cut 5 bases from V and 6 bases from J, with 13 bases between. The germline gives CDR1 MGHDK, CDR2 SYGVNS. This CDR3 is built from 13 residues. CDR3 in DNA: TGTGCCAGCAGTTTAGGACAGTTAAATGGCTACACCTTC. It encodes CASSLGQLNGYTF.

The chain has TRBV28 and TRBJ2-3; unclear D gene. Per germline, CDR1 MDHEN and CDR2 SYDVKM. V shed 4 bases and J shed 7 bases, with 9 bases lying between them. The CDR3 is 12 residues long. The DNA for the CDR3 is TGTGCCAGCAGTTCCCTTCCAAATACGCAGTATTTT. Protein product: CASSSLPNTQYF.

The rearrangement links TRBV2 to TRBJ1-6, with a tentative D call TRBD1 (5 bases). CDR3 length: 16 residues. The germline V gene encodes CDR1 SNHLY and CDR2 FYNNEI. Trimming stripped 3 bases from V and 5 bases from J, with 14 bases between. This CDR3 reads CASSDLGPHNNSPLHF. CDR3 DNA sequence: TGTGCCAGCAGTGATCTGGGGCCACATAATAATTCACCCCTCCACTTT.

This chain's CDR3 is CASTIDEYNEQFF. CDR3 sequence (DNA): TGTGCCAGCACCATAGACGAGTACAATGAGCAGTTCTTC. The V and J genes are TRBV28 and TRBJ2-1; unclear D gene. This CDR3 comprises 13 residues. Per germline, CDR1 MDHEN and CDR2 SYDVKM. V lost 7 bases, J lost 4 bases, and 11 bases lay in between.

In DNA form, the CDR3 reads TGTGCCAGCAGCTGGGGGGGCACAGATACGCAGTATTTT. Its translation: CASSWGGTDTQYF. The V and J genes are TRBV7-8 and TRBJ2-3; a weak D match, TRBD2 (6 bases). The germline V and J ends were trimmed by 4 bases and 1 base, with 6 bases remaining between them. The CDR3 runs to 13 residues. In germline, CDR1 is SGHVS, CDR2 FQNEAQ.

The chain recombines TRBV7-5 with TRBJ2-5. TRBV7-5 corresponds to a pseudogene. This CDR3 spans 16 amino acids. CDR3 DNA sequence: TGTGCCAGAAGCTTAGCGCCCCAGGCGAAGGGAGAGACCCAGTACTTC. Its protein product is CARSLAPQAKGETQYF.

The gene calls are TRBV25-1 and TRBJ2-2; no clear D. From germline, CDR1 is MGHDK and CDR2 SYGVNS. Trimming stripped 7 bases from V and 4 bases from J, with 10 bases between. This CDR3 comprises 13 residues. This CDR3 reads CASTFGPTGELFF. CDR3 nucleotides: TGTGCCAGCACTTTCGGACCCACCGGGGAGCTGTTTTTT.

Concerning this clone itself: At one end the junction does not follow the germline gene, possibly because of a read error. CDR3 coding DNA: TGTGCCAGCAGCGAAGAAGGGGGTAAGGGGAATTCACCCCTCCACTTT. Translated, it gives CASSEEGGKGNSPLHF. V and J are TRBV6-1 and TRBJ1-6; maybe TRBD1 (6 bases). The CDR3 loop spans 16 amino acids. Germline CDR1 reads MNHNS; CDR2 reads SASEGT.

The chain joins TRBV19 to TRBJ1-1; D ambiguous. Trimming left V 0 bases short and J 0 bases short, with 8 bases between. The germline CDR1 and CDR2 sequences are LNHDA and SQIVND (reference sequence). This CDR3 has 15 residues. CDR3 sequence reads: CASSIDHQVNTEAFF. CDR3 nucleotides: TGTGCCAGTAGTATAGATCATCAGGTGAACACTGAAGCTTTCTTT.

V usage is TRBV7-8 and J usage is TRBJ1-2, with 8 bases aligning to TRBD1. CDR1 is SGHVS, CDR2 FQNEAQ, per germline. The CDR3 loop spans 16 amino acids. The trim removed 5 bases at V and 1 base at J, leaving 9 bases unmatched. The CDR3 loop reads CASSQKTGVDNYGYTF. The CDR3, as DNA: TGTGCCAGCAGCCAAAAGACAGGGGTAGATAACTATGGCTACACCTTC.

This clone was detected only a few times. This CDR3 is also generated by other DNA sequences in the sample. The chain couples TRBV9 to TRBJ2-1; 10 positions agree with TRBD2. Germline lookup yields CDR1 SGDLS and CDR2 YYNGEE. The CDR3 totals 15 residues. V lost 0 bases, J lost 3 bases, and 0 bases stayed unmatched. The CDR3 bases are TGTGCCAGCAGCGTAGGACTAGCGGGCTACAATGAGCAGTTCTTC. Its protein is CASSVGLAGYNEQFF.

This clone appeared once. The rearrangement uses TRBV19 and TRBJ1-6, with D possibly matching TRBD1 (6 bases). Germline CDR1 and CDR2: LNHDA and SQIVND (reference sequence). This CDR3 comprises 15 residues. The V end lost 6 bases, the J end lost 6 bases, and 15 bases lay between the germline ends. Written as DNA, the CDR3 is TGTGCCAGTAGAGATCTGACAGGAAGTAATTCACCCCTCCACTTT. Protein product: CASRDLTGSNSPLHF.

J is TRBJ2-7 and V is TRBV30; TRBD2 matches 14 bases. With V trimmed by 2 bases and J by 7 bases, 4 bases remained unmatched. This CDR3 spans 14 amino acids. Germline values: CDR1 GTSNPN, CDR2 SVGIG (reference sequence). CDR3 amino acids: CAWSRGLAGAEQYF. The CDR3 DNA reads TGTGCCTGGAGTCGGGGACTAGCGGGAGCTGAGCAGTACTTC.

The chain employs TRBV20-1 and TRBJ2-7; possibly TRBD1 for D (5 bases). V lost 3 bases and J 2 bases, leaving 14 bases between the germline ends. The CDR3 sequence is 14 residues long. CDR1 and CDR2 from the germline V gene are DFQATT and SNEGSKA (reference sequence). The CDR3 coding sequence is TGCAGTGCTAGTTTGTCCAAGGGGACCTACGAGCAGTACTTC. It translates to CSASLSKGTYEQYF.

J is TRBJ2-7 and V is TRBV27; the match to TRBD1 covers 11 bases. The CDR3 totals 13 residues. Germline CDR1 and CDR2: MNHEY and SMNVEV (reference sequence). With V trimmed by 6 bases and J by 3 bases, 1 base remained unmatched. DNA of the CDR3: TGTGCCAGCAGCGGGACAGGGGGCTACGAGCAGTACTTC. This gives the protein CASSGTGGYEQYF.

This rearrangement joins TRBV19 to TRBJ1-1, with TRBD1 as a possible D gene (6 bases). Germline V lookup: CDR1 LNHDA, CDR2 SQIVND (reference sequence). The CDR3 runs to 16 residues. V was shortened by 4 bases and J by 1 base, with 16 bases between the two germline ends. CDR3 region: CASSTWDTPRNTEAFF. CDR3 DNA: TGTGCCAGTAGTACCTGGGACACCCCTCGGAACACTGAAGCTTTCTTT.

V is TRBV3-1 (or the pseudogene TRBV3-2) and J is TRBJ1-1, with D unresolved. Trimming pared 0 bases from V and 1 base from J, leaving 15 bases between. Germline V gene sequence: CDR1 LGHDT, CDR2 YNNKEL (reference sequence). The CDR3 has 17 residues. CDR3 amino acids: CASSQDRSGQANTEAFF. DNA of the CDR3: TGTGCCAGCAGCCAAGATCGGTCAGGTCAGGCGAACACTGAAGCTTTCTTT.

This sequence joins TRBV5-1 and TRBJ2-1; D not certain. Germline CDR1 is SGHRS and CDR2 is YFSETQ. The CDR3 loop spans 16 amino acids. With 6 bases removed from V and 0 bases from J, the gap between germline ends came to 16 bases. This CDR3 is CASTSEPQSSYNEQFF. The CDR3 bases are TGCGCCAGCACAAGCGAACCACAGAGCTCCTACAATGAGCAGTTCTTC.

The chain couples TRBV29-1 to TRBJ2-7, with 7 bases lining up with TRBD1. The CDR3 is 15 residues long. Germline V gene lookup returns CDR1 SQVTM and CDR2 ANQGSEA. Germline trimming cut 4 bases from V and 2 bases from J; bases unmatched to any gene: 11. CDR3 protein: CSVGTNRGGPYEQYF. The DNA of the CDR3 is TGCAGCGTTGGTACAAACAGGGGTGGCCCCTACGAGCAGTACTTC.

The chain carries TRBV13 and TRBJ2-3; D ambiguous. The CDR3 consists of 11 residues. V was shortened by 2 bases and J by 6 bases, with 3 bases between the two germline ends. Germline lookup yields CDR1 PRHDT and CDR2 FYEKMQ (reference sequence). The CDR3 sequence: CASSLWDTQYF. The CDR3 DNA sequence: TGTGCCAGCAGCTTATGGGATACGCAGTATTTT.